A selection of T cell receptor beta chains follows, all from one sample in a study of blood T cell repertoires in COVID-19. Assay: immunoSEQ multiplex PCR; the TCRdb copy retains only in-frame clones and omits some. The top ten clones hold more than 8.5% of a sample with hundreds of thousands of clones, roughly 86% of them seen once. Source material: PBMCs or T cells enriched from blood (not recorded which). The source of these receptors is a woman younger than 35 who had recovered from COVID-19. CDR3s include the opening cysteine and the closing phenylalanine or tryptophan. Each record gives: D gene, clone size, V gene, J gene, CDR3 DNA, CDR3 protein. D genes are given only for firm matches. Part of the rows lack a size; the others show once, few, many or a class for expanded clones.

TRBD2	.	TRBV3-1/TRBV3-2	TRBJ2-1	TGTGCCAGCAGCCAAGGCCCTACTAGCGGGAGCTCCTACAATGAGCAGTTCTTC	CASSQGPTSGSSYNEQFF
TRBD1	.	TRBV4-3	TRBJ1-6	TGCGCCAGCAGCCGGGACAGCAGTATTAATTCACCCCTCCACTTT	CASSRDSSINSPLHF
.	.	TRBV6-5	TRBJ1-6	TGTGCCAGCAGTTATTCTCAAATTGCCAGGAATTCACCCCTCCACTTT	CASSYSQIARNSPLHF
.	once	TRBV15	TRBJ1-1	TGTGCCACCAGCAGAGATCGTGGGGGCGCGGTGAACACTGAAGCTTTCTTT	CATSRDRGGAVNTEAFF
TRBD1	.	TRBV9	TRBJ1-1	TGTGCCAGCAGCCCGCGGGACAGGGAGAACACTGAAGCTTTCTTT	CASSPRDRENTEAFF
TRBD2	.	TRBV6-5	TRBJ2-2	TGTGCCAGCAGTTTCCGAGCGGGGTGGACCGGGGAGCTGTTTTTT	CASSFRAGWTGELFF
.	.	TRBV7-6	TRBJ1-1	TGTGCCAGCAGCTTAGCGGGGGGACTGAACACTGAAGCTTTCTTT	CASSLAGGLNTEAFF
.	.	TRBV7-9	TRBJ1-4	TGTGCCAGCCGCGGGGACGATAATGAAAAACTGTTTTTT	CASRGDDNEKLFF
.	few	TRBV6-4	TRBJ2-1	TGTGCCAGCAGTGCTCGGGAGTCGTACAATGAGCAGTTCTTC	CASSARESYNEQFF
.	.	TRBV27	TRBJ1-4	TGTGCCAGCAGACCTGCCGTGGGAGATAATGAAAAACTGTTTTTT	CASRPAVGDNEKLFF
.	.	TRBV7-8	TRBJ1-1	TGTGCCAGCAGCCAAGACGGCGGGCGGCCTGAAGCTTTCTTT	CASSQDGGRPEAFF
.	.	TRBV19	TRBJ2-5	TGTGCCAGTAGTCCTCGTGAAGGGGAAGAGACCCAGTACTTC	CASSPREGEETQYF
TRBD2	.	TRBV18	TRBJ2-4	TGTGCCAGCTCAGCACTCGGGGGGACGTTAATCAAAAACATTCAGTACTTC	CASSALGGTLIKNIQYF
.	.	TRBV4-3	TRBJ1-6	TGCGCCAGCAGCCAAGGATCCGACAGTTATTCACCCCTCCACTTT	CASSQGSDSYSPLHF
.	.	TRBV11-2	TRBJ1-1	TGTGCCAGCAGCTTAGCGGGGACTGAAGCTTTCTTT	CASSLAGTEAFF
TRBD1	once	TRBV7-3	TRBJ1-3	TGTGCCAGCAGCTTAATGGGACAGGGCTCTGGAAACACCATATATTTT	CASSLMGQGSGNTIYF
.	.	TRBV7-2	TRBJ2-3	TGTGCCAGCAGCTTATCAGCGCACGGTGCTAGCGCAGATACGCAGTATTTT	CASSLSAHGASADTQYF
.	.	TRBV18	TRBJ1-4	TGTGCCAGCTCACCAGGGTACAGTGAAAAACTGTTTTTT	CASSPGYSEKLFF
.	.	TRBV27	TRBJ1-5	TGTGCCAGCAGTTTGTCGGGTAGCAATCAGCCCCAGCATTTT	CASSLSGSNQPQHF
.	.	TRBV29-1	TRBJ2-7	TGCAGCGCCCAGGTGGACTCCTACGAGCAGTACTTC	CSAQVDSYEQYF
TRBD1	.	TRBV7-2	TRBJ1-3	TGTGCCAGCAGCCCCCGGGGGGGACAGGGTCTCTCTGGAAACACCATATATTTT	CASSPRGGQGLSGNTIYF
TRBD2	.	TRBV5-1	TRBJ2-1	TGCGCCAGCAGCCCCGGTGCGGGACTAGGTGTAAAGTTCTTC	CASSPGAGLGVKFF
TRBD2	.	TRBV3-1/TRBV3-2	TRBJ2-3	TGTGCCAGCAGCCAAGGATTGGCGGGAGGAGATACGCAGTATTTT	CASSQGLAGGDTQYF
.	.	TRBV7-9	TRBJ1-6	TGTGCCAGCAGCTCGCCCCTGACAGGTCTAAATAATTCACCCCTCCACTTT	CASSSPLTGLNNSPLHF
TRBD2	.	TRBV7-7	TRBJ2-2	TGTGCCAGCAGCCAAACCGGGACTAGCGAAGTAAGCGGGGAGCTGTTTTTT	CASSQTGTSEVSGELFF
.	.	TRBV6-5	TRBJ2-3	TGTGCCAGCAGTCAGGGGAGCACAGATACGCAGTATTTT	CASSQGSTDTQYF
TRBD2	.	TRBV28	TRBJ2-2	TGTGCCAGCAGCACATATGGACTAGCGGGAGCCGGGGAGCTGTTTTTT	CASSTYGLAGAGELFF
TRBD1	once	TRBV14	TRBJ1-2	TGTGCCAGCAGCCAAGATCCACAGGGGGCTAAAGTCTATGGCTACACCTTC	CASSQDPQGAKVYGYTF
.	.	TRBV7-8	TRBJ1-2	TGTGCCAGCAGCTTAGTCACAGGCCACTATGGCTACACCTTC	CASSLVTGHYGYTF
.	.	TRBV28	TRBJ1-5	TGTGCCAGCAGTTCCCGGGACATAAGACATTTT	CASSSRDIRHF
.	few	TRBV19	TRBJ2-2	TGTGCCAGTAGCTCCTACGGGGAGCTGTTTTTT	CASSSYGELFF
.	.	TRBV19	TRBJ1-4	TGTGCCAGCAAGAGAGGCTCAACTAATGAAAAACTGTTTTTT	CASKRGSTNEKLFF
TRBD2	.	TRBV5-4	TRBJ2-7	TGTGCCAGCAGCTACTTTCGGGGCGGAGCGGGAACTTCGGACGAGCAGTACTTC	CASSYFRGGAGTSDEQYF
.	once	TRBV11-2	TRBJ2-2	TGTGCCAGCAGCTTAGATCTCAACACCGGGGAGCTGTTTTTT	CASSLDLNTGELFF
TRBD2	.	TRBV11-1	TRBJ2-3	TGTGCCAGCAGCTTAGGCGGACTAGTCCCCATGGATACGCAGTATTTT	CASSLGGLVPMDTQYF
TRBD2	.	TRBV7-3	TRBJ2-2	TGTGCCAGCAGCTTGACTAGCGACACCGGGGAGCTGTTTTTT	CASSLTSDTGELFF
TRBD1	.	TRBV29-1	TRBJ1-1	TGCAGCGTGGGGACAGGGGGAACTGAAGCTTTCTTT	CSVGTGGTEAFF
.	.	TRBV28	TRBJ2-4	TGTGCCAGCAGTCCCTTGAGGGTCGGAGGTCGAAACATTCAGTACTTC	CASSPLRVGGRNIQYF
.	many	TRBV21-1	TRBJ1-1	TGTGCCAGCAGCATTACAGGGGGCTGCCCGGCTGAAGCTTTCTTT	CASSITGGCPAEAFF
.	.	TRBV6-5	TRBJ1-6	TGTGCCAGCAGTTACTGGAGCTCCTATAATTCACCCCTCCACTTT	CASSYWSSYNSPLHF
TRBD1	.	TRBV5-5	TRBJ1-5	TGTGCCAGCAGCGGCGGGACAGGGGGATTCTATCAGCCCCAGCATTTT	CASSGGTGGFYQPQHF
TRBD1	.	TRBV2	TRBJ1-5	TGTGCCAGCAGGGACAGGGTAGGTCAGCCCCAGCATTTT	CASRDRVGQPQHF
TRBD1	.	TRBV5-1	TRBJ2-2	TGCGCCAGCAGCACCCTGACAGGGGCAAACACCGGGGAGCTGTTTTTT	CASSTLTGANTGELFF
.	.	TRBV3-1/TRBV3-2	TRBJ2-4	TGTGCCAGCAGCCATTACGGTTCGCACATTCAGTACTTC	CASSHYGSHIQYF
TRBD2	once	TRBV24-1	TRBJ2-3	TGTGCCACCAGTGATGGGACTAGCGGGAGCACAGATACGCAGTATTTT	CATSDGTSGSTDTQYF
.	.	TRBV9	TRBJ2-1	TGTGCCAGCAGCGTAAGACGGGGTAATGAGCAGTTCTTC	CASSVRRGNEQFF
TRBD1	.	TRBV25-1	TRBJ2-7	TGTGCCAGCAGTGTACGACAGGGGTACGAGCAGTACTTC	CASSVRQGYEQYF
.	.	TRBV4-1	TRBJ2-7	TGCGCCAGCAGCCAAGGACGGCCGGGACACCGCCGGCGGGAGCAGTACTTC	CASSQGRPGHRRREQYF